This T cell receptor beta chain emerged from a study of T-cell reconstitution after alpha-beta-depleted transplantation in children. Germline-derived CDR1 and CDR2 are MNHEY and SVGAGI. The ends were cut back, 4 bases at V and 0 bases at J, with 13 bases in the middle. The CDR3 length is 15 residues. Unique molecular identifiers featured in how the TCRbeta library was prepared. MiXCR, applied by TCRdb to the PCR reads, yields one record per CDR3 protein. Counted here are about 98,000 distinct CDR3 sequences, approximately 8% occurring once; the ten biggest clones make up roughly 17%. This clonotype was detected many times. Its target is not known. Study-level findings and limits: At day 60, the high TCRbeta diversity found in some patients originated from recipient T cells and thymic progenitors that had survived. In patients about two months after transplant, alpha-beta T cells reportedly arose from several hundred expanded graft clones.

The source material was PBMCs, sampled before TCRalphabeta/CD19-depleted stem cell transplant. The receptor comes from a boy aged 2 to 10 with acute lymphoblastic leukemia, due to receive a stem cell transplant. The chain is built from TRBV6-5 and TRBJ2-7; D perhaps matches TRBD1 (5 bases). The CDR3 DNA is TGTGCCAGCAGTTCCCGACAGAGGAGCTCCTACGAGCAGTACTTC. Translated, it gives CASSSRQRSSYEQYF.